Reported below is one TCR beta chain. The sample comes from a study of blood T cell repertoires in COVID-19. As for the study in general: Specimens from acute and convalescent COVID-19 originated in the United States, Italy and Spain. The analysed material was cDNA or gDNA that came from T cells, B-cell-depleted T cells, or PBMCs.

TCRdb keeps only in-frame clones here, not all; method: immunoSEQ multiplex PCR. This sample carries about 500,000 clones, 87% of them seen once, and the ten largest clones take under 0.85%. This study enrolled people aged 18 to 89 from about 26 US geographic areas. Donors were grouped by their self-reported clinical history. Trimming shortened V by 0 bases and J by 0 bases, and 11 bases separated the two germline ends. In germline, CDR1 is MGHRA, CDR2 YSYEKL. CDR3 length: 16 amino acids. The origin of this receptor is a young woman who had recovered from COVID-19. Specimen: PBMCs or T cells enriched from blood (not recorded which). The chain is built from TRBV4-1 and TRBJ1-2, with D possibly being TRBD1 (5 bases). The CDR3 sequence: CASSQDPGGANYGYTF. As DNA, the CDR3 is TGCGCCAGCAGCCAAGATCCGGGGGGAGCTAACTATGGCTACACCTTC.